This TCR beta chain was retrieved from a study of blood T cell repertoires in COVID-19 (dated by TCRdb to 2020 to 2021). Background for the entire study: Collaborator samples came from the United States, Italy and Spain and covered acute and convalescent phases of COVID-19. The prospective study material was composed of cDNA or gDNA derived from T cells, B-cell-depleted T cells, or PBMCs. The dataset comprised deeply sampled blood TCRbeta repertoires from subjects exposed to, actively infected with, or recovered from COVID-19. The repertoires were released in a freely available public database intended as a resource for research on the immune response to SARS-CoV-2. The samples were drawn from two sources: the first 160 participants of the ongoing ImmuneRACE study, and 950 to 1,500 subjects contributed by 6 global collaborators. Nearly every sample came with metadata listing a de-identified subject ID, COVID-19 status, age in years and sex. Where HLA class I and class II types were available, the types were taken from metadata supplied by the sample provider, not from assay-based typing. Results and caveats for the whole study, not just this receptor: Clinical and demographic metadata were provided uncurated, with the amount varying by source and participant.

To note about this clone: It lacks a known antigen. No base quality values were provided; no much bigger clone lies one nucleotide off.

Whole blood was collected in K2EDTA tubes by collaborating institutions according to the institutions' own protocols. For TCRbeta analysis, collaborator samples were shipped as frozen whole blood, as isolated PBMCs, or as DNA extracted from either sample type. The immunoSEQ Assay, a bias-controlled multiplex PCR, was used to amplify TCRbeta CDR3 regions from genomic DNA. The original methods were these. The number of nucleated cells in each sample was estimated by amplification of reference gene primers within the assay. Sequence reads were collapsed and filtered to measure the absolute abundance of every unique TCRbeta CDR3 rearrangement. For each sample, productive Simpson clonality was calculated as the square root of Simpson's diversity index over productive rearrangements. In TCRdb, the immuneACCESS table is reduced to in-frame sequences with V and J assigned. These tables do not hold every clone; where another copy was compared, an unresolved V gene accounts for under half, and the others remain unexplained. D and trimming were read from the DNA, whereas the V and J calls and clone size are those reported in that table. This sample is represented by roughly 66,000 clones; around 82% of them were singletons. The top ten constitute more than 6.5% of the sample.

The sequence came from a man in his sixties with acute or convalescent COVID-19. Sequenced input: peripheral blood.

The DNA sequence follows: TGCGCCAGCAGCCAAGATTTTCAGACAGGTAGCAATCAGCCCCAGCATTTT. It translates as CASSQDFQTGSNQPQHF. The rearranged chain carries TRBV4-1 and TRBJ1-5; the D gene is perhaps TRBD1, from 6 matching bases. Via the germline V gene, CDR1 is MGHRA and CDR2 YSYEKL. At the junction V is shortened by 0 bases and J by 0 bases, with 12 bases in between. From the cysteine up to the phenylalanine, the CDR3 has a length of 17 residues. Just CDR3 DNA is preserved here, 51 bases in frame from base 1.